This T cell receptor (beta chain) comes out of a study of T cell responses to AZD1222 COVID-19 vaccine. Study-level information: Second-dose recipients at about 4 or about 12 weeks were treated as one pooled group.

As regards this clone: Its target is unknown.

The assay was immunoSEQ multiplex PCR, and TCRdb's table has in-frame clones only and misses some. This sample has 150,000 to 200,000 clones, with just under 90% found just once. Study outcomes and limitations: The CD4 TCRs associated with vaccination extended across spike and predominated at 160-218 and 743-854. Baseline serostatus was positive in only six AZD1222 recipients. Samples come after the peak T cell response, not at day 14.

The CDR3 contains 17 residues. With 5 bases clipped from V and 0 bases from J, the junction kept 12 bases outside the gene matches. CDR1 is MGHRA, CDR2 YSYEKL, per germline. The sequence derives from an adult in good health. Sequenced material: peripheral blood, taken on day 0 of AZD1222 vaccination. The chain uses TRBV4-1 and TRBJ1-2; TRBD1 aligns across 7 bases. CDR3 in DNA: TGCGCCAGCAGCGGGATTCCGGGACAGTTAGCTAACTATGGCTACACCTTC. As protein: CASSGIPGQLANYGYTF.